This entry concerns a single T cell receptor beta chain. The antigen remains unidentified. CDR1 is DFQATT, CDR2 SNEGSKA, per germline (reference sequence). The CDR3 runs 13 residues. V lost 5 bases and J lost 5; bases outside the gene matches: 5. These data belong to a study of blood T cells in healthy people across ages. General study findings and limits: As naive T cell percentage varied, TCR beta diversity correlated strongly with it. Long-lived donors had more naive CD4+ cells and higher diversity than aged donors.

No fewer than 6 million PBMCs went into each sample. Then a second PCR, running about 6 to 11 cycles, was carried out with a sample-barcoded 5' primer and a J-beta primer mix. Each cDNA molecule was tagged by a template-switch adaptor that had 12 random nucleotides. TCRdb used MiXCR to reprocess the 5' RACE reads, holding one entry per CDR3 protein. In the table there are hundreds of thousands of distinct CDR3 sequences, around 38% of which are singletons. The sequencing sample was made of blood. The sequence derives from an elderly man in good health. The chain recombines TRBV20-1 with TRBJ2-1; 8 bases match TRBD2. The CDR3 region is CSARGGLDNEQFF. The DNA for the CDR3 is TGCAGTGCTCGGGGGGGCCTCGACAATGAGCAGTTCTTC.